The 10 T cell receptor beta chains given below trace back to one sample, sequenced in a study of cytomegalovirus exposure and HLA in healthy donors. The study ran its PCR with 60 Vbeta and 13 Jbeta primers. Sequencing used immunoSEQ multiplex PCR; TCRdb keeps in-frame clones, though not all of them. The sample includes approximately 120,000 clones, around three quarters seen only once; the top ten take approximately 11%. Input material: PBMCs. The receptors come from a man aged 35-49 years in good health and CMV-seropositive.

This chain uses TRBV7-2 with TRBJ2-1; 8 bases match TRBD2. Germline V CDR1 and CDR2: SGHTA, FQGNSA. Trimming took 5 bases from V and 1 from J; bases not matched to a gene: 10. The CDR3 extends over 17 amino acids. The CDR3 coding sequence is TGTGCCAGCAGCCCCCGATTTAGCGGGGATTCCTACAATGAGCAGTTCTTC. Translation: CASSPRFSGDSYNEQFF.

Concerning this clone itself: A single base is all that separates this from a far larger clone, so a read error is likely. Other DNA variants within this sample encode the same CDR3. The rearrangement links TRBV7-2 to TRBJ1-3; perhaps TRBD1 as D (5 bases). CDR1 is SGHTA, CDR2 FQGNSA, per germline. The ends were cut back, 5 bases at V and 2 bases at J, with 19 bases in the middle. The CDR3 has 17 amino acids. The CDR3 bases are TGTGCCAGCAGCCAAGAATATTACGGGGGTGCTGGAAACACCATATATTTT. This encodes CASSQEYYGGAGNTIYF. The whole variable domain, filled in from reference TRBV7-2 and TRBJ1-3, reads GAGVSQSPSNKVTEKGKDVELRCDPISGHTALYWYRQSLGQGLEFLIYFQGNSAPDKSGLPSDRFSAERTGGSVSTLTIQRTQQEDSAVYLCASSQEYYGGAGNTIYFGEGSWLTVV.

This rearrangement joins TRBV19 to TRBJ1-2; D is unclear. The ends were cut back, 3 bases at V and 2 bases at J, with 7 bases in the middle. The CDR3 is 13 residues long. Germline-derived CDR1 and CDR2 are LNHDA and SQIVND (reference sequence). CDR3 sequence (DNA): TGTGCCAGTAGTATGGGAGGAAACTATGGCTACACCTTC. As protein: CASSMGGNYGYTF.

This clone was observed a handful of times. The DNA for the CDR3 is TGTGCCAGCAGCTTGGATCGGGGGGGCACTGAAGCTTTCTTT. It encodes CASSLDRGGTEAFF. J is TRBJ1-1 and V is TRBV5-4, with D tentatively TRBD1 (5 bases). V was shortened by 0 bases and J by 4 bases, with 10 bases between the two germline ends. Germline assignment: CDR1 SGHNT and CDR2 YYREEE (reference sequence). The CDR3 is 14 amino acids.

CDR3 in DNA: TGTGCCCTTTCCAACAGGGGACGTAGCACAGATACGCAGTATTTT. This sequence encodes CALSNRGRSTDTQYF. The chain uses TRBV6-1 and TRBJ2-3; 7 positions agree with TRBD1. J lost 0 bases, V lost 11 bases, and 11 bases had no gene match. The CDR3 extends over 15 amino acids. Per germline, CDR1 MNHNS and CDR2 SASEGT.

The chain links TRBV5-5 to TRBJ1-2; TRBD1 matches 9 bases. The ends lost 4 bases at V and 4 bases at J; junction bases unmatched: 11. This CDR3 is 16 amino acids long. Germline loops: CDR1 SGHKS, CDR2 YYEKEE (reference sequence). CDR3 in amino acids: CASSGADRGTGYGYTF. The CDR3 DNA is TGTGCCAGCAGCGGAGCCGACAGGGGGACTGGCTATGGCTACACCTTC. The whole variable domain, filled in from reference TRBV5-5 and TRBJ1-2, reads DAGVTQSPTHLIKTRGQQVTLRCSPISGHKSVSWYQQVLGQGPQFIFQYYEKEERGRGNFPDRFSARQFPNYSSELNVNALLLGDSALYLCASSGADRGTGYGYTFGSGTRLTVV.

The J gene is TRBJ2-3, the V gene TRBV7-9; 9 bases fit TRBD1. With 5 bases clipped from V and 5 bases from J, the junction kept 11 bases outside the gene matches. Germline assignment: CDR1 SEHNR and CDR2 FQNEAQ (reference sequence). The CDR3 is made up of 16 amino acids. In DNA, the CDR3 is TGTGCCAGCAGCCCAGGTGGGGGACAGGGCGGAGATACGCAGTATTTT. Protein product: CASSPGGGQGGDTQYF.

V usage is TRBV28 and J usage is TRBJ1-2; 9 bases align to TRBD1. This CDR3 spans 16 amino acids. The V segment lost 5 bases and the J segment 2 bases; nucleotides outside the gene matches: 9. Germline assignment: CDR1 MDHEN and CDR2 SYDVKM. Here the CDR3 reads CASSTPGTGKNYGYTF. The CDR3 region has the DNA TGTGCCAGCAGTACCCCGGGGACAGGGAAAAACTATGGCTACACCTTC.

The chain combines TRBV2 with TRBJ2-5; 8 nucleotides agree with TRBD2. The J call is doubtful: the DNA matches TRBJ2-7 better. This CDR3 contains 14 residues. Per the germline V gene, CDR1 is SNHLY and CDR2 is FYNNEI. The chain's CDR3 is CASTDGGESYEQYF. The CDR3 DNA reads as TGTGCCAGCACCGACGGGGGGGAATCCTACGAGCAGTACTTC.

Concerning this clone: Given a far larger clone just one base away, this is likely a sequencing read error. Other DNA sequences in the sample encode the same CDR3. The chain is built from TRBV6-4 and TRBJ2-3, with TRBD2 matching over 7 bases. CDR3 length: 16 residues. CDR1 and CDR2 (germline): MRHNA, SNTAGT. The CDR3 DNA reads as TGTGCCAGCAGTAACTTGGCGGGGGAGCCCACAGATACCCAGTATTTT. Translated: CASSNLAGEPTDTQYF.